The 2 T cell receptor beta chains below all came from one sample that was sequenced in a study of blood T cell repertoires in COVID-19. Using immunoSEQ multiplex PCR, the repertoire was profiled, and TCRdb retains in-frame clones only, with some absent. The table lists 220,000 or so clones, 84% of them singletons. The material sequenced was PBMCs or T cells enriched from blood (not recorded which). The source is a woman in her 40s who had recovered from COVID-19.

This clone has only one observation. This chain links TRBV28 with TRBJ2-3, with TRBD2 identical over 9 bases. Germline loops: CDR1 MDHEN, CDR2 SYDVKM. The CDR3 is 16 amino acids. Germline trimming cut 5 bases from V and 5 bases from J; bases unmatched to any gene: 11. CDR3 amino acids: CASSTIAGVREDTQYF. CDR3 nucleotide sequence: TGTGCCAGCAGTACCATAGCGGGAGTACGAGAAGATACGCAGTATTTT.

The V and J genes are TRBV7-8 and TRBJ1-2; D is possibly TRBD1 (5 bases). V was trimmed by 5 bases and J by 4 bases, leaving 14 bases between them. Per germline, CDR1 SGHVS and CDR2 FQNEAQ. The CDR3 has 14 residues. This CDR3 reads CASSPAGGFYGYTF. In DNA form, the CDR3 reads TGTGCCAGCAGCCCCGCGGGGGGATTCTATGGCTACACCTTC.